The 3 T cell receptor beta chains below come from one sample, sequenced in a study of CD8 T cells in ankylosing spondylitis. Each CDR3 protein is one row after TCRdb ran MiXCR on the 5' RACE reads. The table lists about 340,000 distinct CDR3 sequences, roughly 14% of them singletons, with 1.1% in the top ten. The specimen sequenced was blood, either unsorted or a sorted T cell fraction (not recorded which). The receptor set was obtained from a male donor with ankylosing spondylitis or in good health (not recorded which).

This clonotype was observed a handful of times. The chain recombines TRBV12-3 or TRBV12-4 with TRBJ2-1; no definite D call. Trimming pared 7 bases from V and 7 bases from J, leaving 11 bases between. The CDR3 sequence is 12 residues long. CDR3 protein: CASTLVRNEQFF. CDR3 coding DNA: TGTGCCAGCACCCTCGTTAGGAATGAGCAGTTCTTC.

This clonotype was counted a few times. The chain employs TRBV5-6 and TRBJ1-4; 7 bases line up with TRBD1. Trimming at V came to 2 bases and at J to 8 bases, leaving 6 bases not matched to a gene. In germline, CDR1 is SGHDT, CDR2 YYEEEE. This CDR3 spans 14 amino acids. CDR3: CASSLRGGLEKLFF. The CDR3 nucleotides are TGTGCCAGCAGCTTACGAGGGGGCCTGGAAAAACTGTTTTTT. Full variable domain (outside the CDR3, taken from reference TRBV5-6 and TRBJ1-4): DAGVTQSPTHLIKTRGQQVTLRCSPKSGHDTVSWYQQALGQGPQFIFQYYEEEERQRGNFPDRFSGHQFPNYSSELNVNALLLGDSALYLCASSLRGGLEKLFFGSGTQLSVL.

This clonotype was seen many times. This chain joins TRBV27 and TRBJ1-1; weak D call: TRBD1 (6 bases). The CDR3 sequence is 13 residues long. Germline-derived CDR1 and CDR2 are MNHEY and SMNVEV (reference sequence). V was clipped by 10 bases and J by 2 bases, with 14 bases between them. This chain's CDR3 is CATAGTLNTEAFF. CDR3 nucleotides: TGTGCCACCGCCGGGACACTTAACACTGAAGCTTTCTTT.